This TCR beta chain was identified during a study of blood T cells in healthy people across ages. A second PCR, run for about 6 to 12 cycles, used a sample-barcoded 5' primer plus a J-beta primer mix. Each CDR3 protein is one row after TCRdb ran MiXCR on the 5' RACE reads. Here the sample spans roughly 800,000 distinct CDR3 sequences, 58% being singletons. The CDR3 has 14 amino acids. The germline CDR1 and CDR2 sequences are MNHNS and SASEGT. Between the trimmed V and J ends, which lost 6 bases and 1 base, there was a span of 13 bases. Sequenced sample: blood. The clonotype originates from a man younger than 45 in good health. V gene TRBV6-1 combines with J gene TRBJ2-7, with D maybe TRBD2 (5 bases). The CDR3 DNA sequence: TGTGCCAGCAGGGATACCAGCGGTTCCTACGAGCAGTACTTC. Amino acids: CASRDTSGSYEQYF.